The present entry profiles one T cell receptor beta chain with its context. These data belong to a study of T cell changes during pregnancy in multiple sclerosis. The table came from immunoSEQ multiplex PCR; TCRdb's copy has only in-frame clones and leaves some out. The sample holds fewer than 60,000 clones, around 90% seen once. This clonotype was sampled from a female donor with multiple sclerosis, enrolled in a pregnancy study. Sequencing used CD4+ T cells from peripheral blood mononuclear cells, obtained after pregnancy.

Here the CDR3 reads CASSLEYNTEAFF. The CDR3 bases are TGTGCCAGCAGCCTCGAGTATAACACTGAAGCTTTCTTT. The chain employs TRBV11-3 and TRBJ1-1; D not resolved. V lost 5 bases, J lost 2 bases, and 9 bases lay in between. There are 13 residues in the CDR3. Germline CDR1 SGHNT, CDR2 YENEEA. Combining the CDR3 with reference TRBV11-3 and TRBJ1-1 gives the whole variable domain EAGVVQSPRYKIIEKKQPVAFWCNPISGHNTLYWYLQNLGQGPELLIRYENEEAVDDSQLPKDRFSAERLKGVDSTLKIQPAELGDSAVYLCASSLEYNTEAFFGQGTRLTVV.